This section outlines one T cell receptor (beta chain) sequence together with its context. This sample is part of a study of cytomegalovirus exposure and HLA in healthy donors. The V end was cut by 4 bases, the J end by 7 bases, with 15 bases between. Looked up from germline, CDR1 is SGHKS and CDR2 is YYEKEE (reference sequence). This CDR3 region has 14 residues. Here immunoSEQ multiplex PCR was the method, and the copy in TCRdb shows in-frame clones only, minus some. In the table there are around 180,000 clones, 86% of which are singletons. This chain links TRBV5-5 with TRBJ1-5; tentatively, D is TRBD1 (6 bases). Sequenced sample: PBMCs. The receptor was isolated from a woman aged 18-30 years in good health and CMV-seronegative. This chain's CDR3 is CASSAQTGLQPQHF. Written as DNA, the CDR3 is TGTGCCAGCAGCGCCCAAACAGGGTTACAGCCCCAGCATTTT.